The T cell receptor (beta chain) under discussion was sequenced for a study of T cell responses to AZD1222 COVID-19 vaccine. Study-wide findings and caveats: Donors were chiefly white British, with a greater number of females, and clonal diversity was perhaps underestimated.

V was clipped by 0 bases and J by 12 bases, with 15 bases between them. This CDR3 has 14 residues. Germline values: CDR1 SGHAT, CDR2 FQNNGV. Profiled with immunoSEQ multiplex PCR; TCRdb holds only in-frame clones, not every one. Of over 100,000 clones in the sample, 75% to 90% were seen once. This clone came up a few times. What it binds is not known. This chain uses TRBV11-2 with TRBJ2-1; no firm D call. The sequenced sample was peripheral blood, obtained on day 0 of AZD1222 vaccination. This TCR was sampled from an adult in good health. In DNA form, the CDR3 reads TGTGCCAGCAGCTTAGATGTTGTCAGTGGGTGGCAGTTCTTC. Translation gives CASSLDVVSGWQFF.